Listed below are T cell receptor beta chains from one sample, sequenced in a study of spatial heterogeneity in lung cancer. TCRdb analysed the 5' RACE reads with MiXCR anew, one entry per CDR3 protein. Seen here are roughly 91,000 distinct CDR3 sequences, about a fifth observed once, and the top ten hold around 6.6%. The sample here was PBMCs, taken at surgery. These receptor sequences come from a male donor with early-stage non-small cell lung cancer. Both conserved end residues are part of each CDR3. Fields, in order: J gene, D gene, V gene, clone size, CDR3 DNA, CDR3 protein. A D gene is named only where the DNA matches it firmly. Size values are once, few and many counts, or a class for expanded clones, and some rows have none.

TRBJ2-3 | - | TRBV5-1 | many | TGCGCCAGCAGCTTAACAGAAAGCACAGATACGCAGTATTTT | CASSLTESTDTQYF
TRBJ1-2 | TRBD1 | TRBV14 | few | TGTGCCAGCAGCCGACCCCGGACAGGGGGCTTTGCGGGCTACACCTTC | CASSRPRTGGFAGYTF
TRBJ1-1 | - | TRBV7-6 | many | TGTGCCAGCAGCTTAGCGCGGAACACTGAAGCTTTCTTT | CASSLARNTEAFF
TRBJ1-1 | TRBD1 | TRBV19 | - | TGTGCCAGTAGTGCCAGCTACAGGGGCCCTGAAGCTTTCTTT | CASSASYRGPEAFF
TRBJ1-1 | - | TRBV2 | - | TGTGCCAGAAGGGGACCGATGAGGAACACTGAAGCTTTCTTT | CARRGPMRNTEAFF
TRBJ2-5 | - | TRBV5-1 | few | TGCGCCAGCAGCTTGGCCGACGGATTCCAAGAGACCCAGTACTTC | CASSLADGFQETQYF
TRBJ2-5 | - | TRBV5-1 | many | TGCGCCAGCAGCCCCGGGACACCAGAGACCCAGTACTTC | CASSPGTPETQYF
TRBJ2-1 | - | TRBV6-2/TRBV6-3 | - | TGTGCCAGCACCCGGGACAATGAGCAGTTCTTC | CASTRDNEQFF
TRBJ2-7 | TRBD2 | TRBV5-1 | few | TGCGCCAGCAGCTGGGGGGACTACTCCTACGAGCAGTACTTC | CASSWGDYSYEQYF
TRBJ2-1 | TRBD1 | TRBV5-8 | - | TGTGCCAGCAGCTTGCACAGGGGGTCAAATGAGCAGTTCTTC | CASSLHRGSNEQFF
TRBJ1-1 | - | TRBV21-1 | - | TGTGCCAGCAGCAAAGGCAGGGATAACACTGAAGCTTTCTTT | CASSKGRDNTEAFF
TRBJ2-2 | - | TRBV6-5 | - | TGTGCCAGCAAGAGCAGCACCGGGGAGCTGTTTTTT | CASKSSTGELFF
TRBJ2-7 | - | TRBV28 | - | TGTGCCAGCAGCCTCCCCGGATCCAAGCAGTACTTC | CASSLPGSKQYF
TRBJ1-2 | TRBD1 | TRBV18 | - | TGTGCCAGCTCATCCCCAGGGGGTAGGAGCTATGGCTACACCTTC | CASSSPGGRSYGYTF
TRBJ1-1 | TRBD1 | TRBV7-9 | few | TGTGCCAGCAGCCCAAGACAGGGCCACACTGAAGCTTTCTTT | CASSPRQGHTEAFF
TRBJ1-6 | - | TRBV2 | - | TGTGCCAGCAGTGAGCCCGGAACGACGTTAAGACCCCTCCACTTT | CASSEPGTTLRPLHF
TRBJ2-5 | - | TRBV3-1 | many | TGTGCCAGCAGCCAAGGGACAGTCGAGACCCAGTACTTC | CASSQGTVETQYF
TRBJ2-1 | - | TRBV10-3 | - | TGTGCCGACTCTTCGAACGGAAATGAGCAGTTCTTC | CADSSNGNEQFF
TRBJ2-2 | - | TRBV11-1 | - | TGTGCCAGCAGCTCCCGACAGGCGAGCACCGGGGAGCTGTTTTTT | CASSSRQASTGELFF
TRBJ2-2 | TRBD1 | TRBV24-1 | - | TGTGCCACCAGTGATCCCCGGACAGGACCGAACACCGGGGAGCTGTTTTTT | CATSDPRTGPNTGELFF
TRBJ2-5 | TRBD2 | TRBV11-2 | few | TGTGCCAGCAGCTGGTTAGCGGGGGCCCAAGAGACCCAGTACTTC | CASSWLAGAQETQYF
TRBJ2-1 | - | TRBV9 | few | TGTGCCAGCAGCGTATTTAGCGGTCAGGGGGCCTACAATGAGCAGTTCTTC | CASSVFSGQGAYNEQFF
TRBJ1-1 | TRBD1 | TRBV2 | few | TGTGCCAGCAGTGAAGAAGGGACAGGGGGGTACACTGAAGCTTTCTTT | CASSEEGTGGYTEAFF
TRBJ1-4 | - | TRBV6-2/TRBV6-3 | - | TGTGCCAGCAGTTCCGGACAGCCGGGGGTTGAAAAACTGTTTTTT | CASSSGQPGVEKLFF
TRBJ2-7 | - | TRBV29-1 | - | TGCAGCCCCAGGTTTCCGACGGGCGAGCAGTACTTC | CSPRFPTGEQYF
TRBJ2-1 | TRBD1 | TRBV5-1 | - | TGCGCCAGCAGCTTGACGACAGGGAGCTCCTACAATGAGCAGTTCTTC | CASSLTTGSSYNEQFF
TRBJ1-2 | TRBD1 | TRBV4-1 | few | TGCGCCAGCAGCCAAGAGCGGGCAGGGGGAGGCTACACCTTC | CASSQERAGGGYTF
TRBJ1-3 | - | TRBV29-1 | few | TGCAGCGTCGGAGGGACGGCGTCTGGAAACACCATATATTTT | CSVGGTASGNTIYF
TRBJ1-5 | - | TRBV20-1 | few | TGCAGTGCTAGAGGTGGGGGTTTACAGGGAGCTCAGCCCCAGCATTTT | CSARGGGLQGAQPQHF
TRBJ2-7 | TRBD2 | TRBV6-1 | - | TGTGCCAGCTTTGGGACTAGCGGGGGGGCCACGGGCGAGCAGTACTTC | CASFGTSGGATGEQYF
TRBJ1-5 | TRBD1 | TRBV5-1 | many | TGCGCCAGCAGCTTGGCGGGACAGATAAATCAGCCCCAGCATTTT | CASSLAGQINQPQHF
TRBJ2-5 | TRBD2 | TRBV28 | few | TGTGCCAGCACCCCGGGACTAGCGGGAGAGACCCAGTACTTC | CASTPGLAGETQYF
TRBJ2-7 | - | TRBV6-1 | many | TGTGCCAGCAGTGCGAACAGGGCGTACGAGCAGTACTTC | CASSANRAYEQYF
TRBJ1-1 | TRBD1 | TRBV12-3/TRBV12-4 | few | TGTGCCAGCACCGCGACAGGGGCGGTCACTGAAGCTTTCTTT | CASTATGAVTEAFF
TRBJ2-5 | - | TRBV7-2 | many | TGTGCCAGCAGCCTTGCGGGTTACTCAGAGACCCAGTACTTC | CASSLAGYSETQYF
TRBJ2-6 | - | TRBV20-1 | - | TGCAGTGCTAGAGATGACATTACTGGGGCCAACGTCCTGACTTTC | CSARDDITGANVLTF
TRBJ2-3 | - | TRBV6-6 | few | TGTGCCAGCAGTTACTCGGGGCGGGGCGCCACAGATACGCAGTATTTT | CASSYSGRGATDTQYF
TRBJ2-3 | - | TRBV11-2 | - | TGTGCCAGCAGCTTAGGGCAGGGCCGAGATACGCAGTATTTT | CASSLGQGRDTQYF
TRBJ1-1 | - | TRBV6-5 | few | TGTGCCAGCAGGAGGGACAAAAGTGTAAACACTGAAGCTTTCTTT | CASRRDKSVNTEAFF
TRBJ2-7 | - | TRBV5-1 | few | TGCGCCAGCAGCTTGGACTATAGCTCCTACGAGCAGTACTTC | CASSLDYSSYEQYF
TRBJ2-5 | TRBD2 | TRBV2 | many | TGTGCCAGCAGTCCGACTAGCGTGGATACCCAGTACTTC | CASSPTSVDTQYF
TRBJ1-3 | TRBD1 | TRBV7-3 | - | TGTGCCAGCGGCGCCGGACAGGGATCAGGAAACACCATATATTTT | CASGAGQGSGNTIYF
TRBJ2-5 | TRBD2 | TRBV28 | - | TGTGCCAGCAACTCCAAACTAGCGGGAGAGACCCAGTACTTC | CASNSKLAGETQYF
TRBJ2-3 | - | TRBV2 | few | TGTGCCAGCAGTGAATACAGGAGCACAGATACGCAGTATTTT | CASSEYRSTDTQYF